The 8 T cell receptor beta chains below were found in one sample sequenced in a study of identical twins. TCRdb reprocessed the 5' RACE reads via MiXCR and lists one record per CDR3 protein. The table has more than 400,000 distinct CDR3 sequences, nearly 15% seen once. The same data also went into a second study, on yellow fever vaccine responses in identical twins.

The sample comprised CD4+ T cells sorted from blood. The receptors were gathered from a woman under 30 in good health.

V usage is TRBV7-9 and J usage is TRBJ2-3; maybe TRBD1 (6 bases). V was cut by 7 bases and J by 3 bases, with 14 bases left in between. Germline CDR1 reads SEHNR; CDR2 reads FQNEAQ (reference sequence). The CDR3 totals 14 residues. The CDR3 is CASNQDRMTDTQYF. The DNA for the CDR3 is TGTGCCAGCAACCAAGACAGGATGACAGATACGCAGTATTTT.

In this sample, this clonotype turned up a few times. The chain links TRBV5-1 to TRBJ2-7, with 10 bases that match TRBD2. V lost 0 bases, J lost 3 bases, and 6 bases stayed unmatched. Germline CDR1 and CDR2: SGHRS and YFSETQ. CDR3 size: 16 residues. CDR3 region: CASSLAWTSGNYEQYF. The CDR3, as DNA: TGCGCCAGCAGCTTGGCCTGGACTAGCGGAAACTACGAGCAGTACTTC.

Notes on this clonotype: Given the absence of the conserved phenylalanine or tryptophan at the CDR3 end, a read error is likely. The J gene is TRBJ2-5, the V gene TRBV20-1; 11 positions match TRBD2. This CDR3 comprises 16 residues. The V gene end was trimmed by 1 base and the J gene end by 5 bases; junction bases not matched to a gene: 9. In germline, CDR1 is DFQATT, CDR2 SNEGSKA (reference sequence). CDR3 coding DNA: TGCAGTGCTAGAGCCCCACTAGCGGGAGTGTGGGAGACCCAGTACTCC. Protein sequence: CSARAPLAGVWETQYS.

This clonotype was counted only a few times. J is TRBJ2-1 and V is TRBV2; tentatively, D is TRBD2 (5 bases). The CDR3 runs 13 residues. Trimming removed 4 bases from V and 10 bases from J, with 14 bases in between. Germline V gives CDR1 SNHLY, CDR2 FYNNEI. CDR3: CASSGDGIREQFF. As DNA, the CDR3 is TGTGCCAGCAGTGGAGACGGGATTCGAGAGCAGTTCTTC.

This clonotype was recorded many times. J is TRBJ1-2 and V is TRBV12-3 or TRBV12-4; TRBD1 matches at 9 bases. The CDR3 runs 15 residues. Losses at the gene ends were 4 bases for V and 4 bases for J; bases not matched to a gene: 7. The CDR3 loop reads CASSSNRGPGYGYTF. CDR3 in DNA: TGTGCCAGCAGTTCCAACAGGGGGCCAGGCTATGGCTACACCTTC.

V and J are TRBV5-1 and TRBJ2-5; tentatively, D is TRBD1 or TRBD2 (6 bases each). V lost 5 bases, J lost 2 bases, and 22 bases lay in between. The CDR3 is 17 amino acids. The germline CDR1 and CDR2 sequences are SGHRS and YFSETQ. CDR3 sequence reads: CASSPWGASRGQETQYF. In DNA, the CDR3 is TGCGCCAGCAGTCCTTGGGGGGCCTCGAGGGGGCAAGAGACCCAGTACTTC. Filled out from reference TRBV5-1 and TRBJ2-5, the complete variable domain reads KAGVTQTPRYLIKTRGQQVTLSCSPISGHRSVSWYQQTPGQGLQFLFEYFSETQRNKGNFPGRFSGRQFSNSRSEMNVSTLELGDSALYLCASSPWGASRGQETQYFGPGTRLLVL.

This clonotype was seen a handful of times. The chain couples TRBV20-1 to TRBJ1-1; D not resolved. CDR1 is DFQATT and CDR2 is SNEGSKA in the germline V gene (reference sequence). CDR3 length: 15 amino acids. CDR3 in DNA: TGCAGGTCCGCGGGTCCAGACCTCATGAACACTGAAGCTTTCTTT. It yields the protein CRSAGPDLMNTEAFF.

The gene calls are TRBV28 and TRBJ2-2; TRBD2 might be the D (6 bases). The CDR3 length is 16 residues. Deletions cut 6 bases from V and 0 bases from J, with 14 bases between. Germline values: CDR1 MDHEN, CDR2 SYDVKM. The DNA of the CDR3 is TGTGCCAGCAGCAATCCGGGACTTTCGAACACCGGGGAGCTGTTTTTT. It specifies CASSNPGLSNTGELFF.